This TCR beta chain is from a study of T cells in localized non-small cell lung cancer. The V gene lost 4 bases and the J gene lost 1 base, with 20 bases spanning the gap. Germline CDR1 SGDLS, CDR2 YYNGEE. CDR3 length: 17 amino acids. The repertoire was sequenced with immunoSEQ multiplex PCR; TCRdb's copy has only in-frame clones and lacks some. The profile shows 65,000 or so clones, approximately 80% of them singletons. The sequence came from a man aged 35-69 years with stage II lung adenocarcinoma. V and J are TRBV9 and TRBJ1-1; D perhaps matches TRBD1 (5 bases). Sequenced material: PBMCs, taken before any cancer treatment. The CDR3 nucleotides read TGTGCCAGCAGCTCGGGGGGTCTGGGGTTGTCGAACACTGAAGCTTTCTTT. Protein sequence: CASSSGGLGLSNTEAFF.